The source of this T cell receptor beta chain is a study of radiation and T cells in renal cell carcinoma. Study context: Nephrectomy followed 15 Gy stereotactic body radiation by 4 weeks.

As for time point: blood 2 weeks post-SBRT. Treatment: 15 Gy SBRT to primary tumor, nephrectomy 4 weeks later. Blood was sampled at baseline, 2 weeks and 4 weeks after SBRT. The tumor was a clear cell renal cell carcinoma. Assay used: immunoSEQ multiplex PCR; TCRdb lists only in-frame clones, some missing. This sample yields roughly 130,000 clones, of which around 89% are seen a single time; about 5% belongs to the top ten. From germline, CDR1 is LGHNA and CDR2 YNFKEQ. The V gene lost 1 base and the J gene lost 6 bases, with 9 bases spanning the gap. There are 14 residues in the CDR3. Notes on the study in general: In blood, top tumor clones expanded by 2 weeks, shrinking by 4.

Worth noting for this clone: The antigen remains undetermined.

This chain joins TRBV4-2 and TRBJ1-4; no firm D call. This clonotype was obtained from a woman in her 70s with renal cell carcinoma. The specimen comprised blood, sampled from a patient whose treatment included radiotherapy and nephrectomy. CDR3 sequence reads: CASSQGVADEKLFF. The CDR3 DNA follows: TGTGCCAGCAGCCAAGGGGTAGCGGATGAAAAACTGTTTTTT.